This T cell receptor beta chain is from a study of cytomegalovirus exposure and HLA in healthy donors. Study outcomes and limitations: Productive status was seen about 90% or about 30% of the time for most TCR beta V segments in an earlier analysis. What TCR beta sequences reportedly achieved was accurate prediction of HLA-A and HLA-B alleles in most subjects. Confirmation was obtained in vitro that a few CMV-associated chains are specific for CMV antigens. No immune exposure information besides CMV serostatus was available.

PCR employed 60 Vbeta and 13 Jbeta primers. Libraries were prepared by immunoSEQ multiplex PCR; TCRdb keeps only in-frame clonotypes and omits some of them. Of about 150,000 clones listed, roughly 80% are singletons. V was shortened by 7 bases and J by 3 bases, with 15 bases between the two germline ends. Germline V gene sequence: CDR1 LNHDA, CDR2 SQIVND (reference sequence). The CDR3 covers 14 residues. Of note for this clone: Its antigen is unknown.

The genes are TRBV19 and TRBJ1-1; D is perhaps TRBD1 (5 bases). Material for sequencing was PBMCs. The sequence was obtained from a man aged 40-55 years in good health and CMV-seropositive. In DNA, the CDR3 is TGTGCCAGTACCCCCGGACAATATGACACTGAAGCTTTCTTT. Its protein product is CASTPGQYDTEAFF.